The present entry profiles one T cell receptor beta chain with its context. Study processing details: Amplification of reference gene primers was used by the study to estimate nucleated cell counts. TCRdb keeps only in-frame clones here, not all; method: immunoSEQ multiplex PCR. D and trimming were read from the DNA, whereas the V and J calls and clone size are those reported in that table. The sample includes some 150,000 clones, 87% of them seen just once. The CDR3 consists of 12 residues. Trimming removed 0 bases from V and 6 bases from J, with 3 bases in between. Germline V gene lookup returns CDR1 SGHRS and CDR2 YFSETQ. The sample is drawn from a study of blood T cell repertoires in COVID-19. In the study overall: Acute and convalescent COVID-19 samples came from the United States, Italy and Spain. T cells, B-cell-depleted T cells, or PBMCs supplied cDNA or gDNA.

Sequencing input: peripheral blood. The chain combines TRBV5-1 with TRBJ2-2, with D hard to call. This TCR was recovered from a woman between 50 and 59 years old with acute or convalescent COVID-19. CDR3 residues: CASSLGAGELFF. CDR3 nucleotide sequence: TGCGCCAGCAGCTTGGGAGCCGGGGAGCTGTTTTTT.